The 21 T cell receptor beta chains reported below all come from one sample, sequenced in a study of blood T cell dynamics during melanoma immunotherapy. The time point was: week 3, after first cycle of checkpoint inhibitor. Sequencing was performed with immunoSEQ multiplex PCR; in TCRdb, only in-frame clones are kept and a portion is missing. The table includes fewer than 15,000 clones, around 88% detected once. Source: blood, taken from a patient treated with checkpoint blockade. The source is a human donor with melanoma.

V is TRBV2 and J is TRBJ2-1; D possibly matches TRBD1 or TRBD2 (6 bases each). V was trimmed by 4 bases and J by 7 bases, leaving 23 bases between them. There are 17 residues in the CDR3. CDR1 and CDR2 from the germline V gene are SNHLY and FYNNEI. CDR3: CASSARLGAGSRNEQFF. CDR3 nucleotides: TGTGCCAGCAGTGCCCGATTGGGGGCCGGGAGTCGGAATGAGCAGTTCTTC. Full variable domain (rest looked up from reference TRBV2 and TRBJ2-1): EPEVTQTPSHQVTQMGQEVILRCVPISNHLYFYWYRQILGQKVEFLVSFYNNEISEKSEIFDDQFSVERPDGSNFTLKIRSTKLEDSAMYFCASSARLGAGSRNEQFFGPGTRLTVL.

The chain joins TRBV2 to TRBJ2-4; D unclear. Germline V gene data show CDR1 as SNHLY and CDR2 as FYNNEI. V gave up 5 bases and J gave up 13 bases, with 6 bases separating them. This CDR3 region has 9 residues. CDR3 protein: CASSPGQYF. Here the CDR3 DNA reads TGTGCCAGCAGTCCGGGCCAGTACTTC.

The CDR3 sequence: CASIRTGYTEAFF. The CDR3 coding sequence is TGTGCCAGCATCCGGACAGGGTACACTGAAGCTTTCTTT. The rearrangement uses TRBV6-5 and TRBJ1-1; the match to TRBD1 covers 8 bases. Germline CDR1 is MNHEY and CDR2 is SVGAGI. V lost 7 bases and J lost 3; bases outside the gene matches: 4. The CDR3 is 13 residues long.

The CDR3 bases are TGCAGCGTTCGGGCTAGCGCACGCAATGAGCAGTTCTTC. Protein sequence: CSVRASARNEQFF. The rearrangement links TRBV29-1 to TRBJ2-1; D is perhaps TRBD2 (6 bases). The V end was cut by 5 bases, the J end by 6 bases, with 14 bases between. The germline V gene encodes CDR1 SQVTM and CDR2 ANQGSEA. CDR3 size: 13 residues.

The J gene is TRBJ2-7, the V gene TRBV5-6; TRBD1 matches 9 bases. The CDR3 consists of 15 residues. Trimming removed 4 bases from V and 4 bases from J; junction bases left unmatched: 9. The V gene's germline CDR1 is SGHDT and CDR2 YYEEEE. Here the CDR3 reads CASSPLGQGFYEQYF. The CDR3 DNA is TGTGCCAGCAGCCCCTTGGGACAGGGTTTTTACGAGCAGTACTTC.

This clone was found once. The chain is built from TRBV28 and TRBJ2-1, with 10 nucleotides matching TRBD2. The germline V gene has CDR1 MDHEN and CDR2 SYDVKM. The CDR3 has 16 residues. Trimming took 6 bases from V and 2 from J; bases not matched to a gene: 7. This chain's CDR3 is CASSPSGGLAYNEQFF. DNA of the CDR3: TGTGCCAGCAGCCCTAGCGGGGGTTTAGCCTACAATGAGCAGTTCTTC.

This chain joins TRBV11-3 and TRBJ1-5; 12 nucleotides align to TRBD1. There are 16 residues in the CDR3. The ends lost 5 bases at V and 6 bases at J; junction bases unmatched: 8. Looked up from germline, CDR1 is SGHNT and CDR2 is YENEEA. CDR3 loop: CASSAIRDRGPQPQHF. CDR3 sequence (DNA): TGTGCCAGCAGCGCGATCCGGGACAGGGGGCCTCAGCCCCAGCATTTT. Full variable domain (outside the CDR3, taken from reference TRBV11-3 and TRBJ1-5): EAGVVQSPRYKIIEKKQPVAFWCNPISGHNTLYWYLQNLGQGPELLIRYENEEAVDDSQLPKDRFSAERLKGVDSTLKIQPAELGDSAVYLCASSAIRDRGPQPQHFGDGTRLSIL.

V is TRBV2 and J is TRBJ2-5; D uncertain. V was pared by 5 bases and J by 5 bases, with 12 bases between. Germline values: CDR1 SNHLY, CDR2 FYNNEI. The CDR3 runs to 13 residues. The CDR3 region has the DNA TGTGCCAGCAGTACGTGGACGAAGGAGACCCAGTACTTC. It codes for CASSTWTKETQYF.

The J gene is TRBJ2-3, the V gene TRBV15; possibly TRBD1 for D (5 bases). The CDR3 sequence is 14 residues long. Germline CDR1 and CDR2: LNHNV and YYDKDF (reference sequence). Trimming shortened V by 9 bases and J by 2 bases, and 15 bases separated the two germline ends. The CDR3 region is CATQQTRATDTQYF. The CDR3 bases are TGTGCCACTCAGCAGACCAGGGCCACAGATACGCAGTATTTT.

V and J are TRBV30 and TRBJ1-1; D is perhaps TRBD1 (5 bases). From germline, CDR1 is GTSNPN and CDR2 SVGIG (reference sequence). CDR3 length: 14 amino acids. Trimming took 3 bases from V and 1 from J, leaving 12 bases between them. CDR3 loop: CAWRGRGRNTEAFF. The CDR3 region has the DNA TGTGCCTGGAGGGGTAGGGGTCGGAACACTGAAGCTTTCTTT.

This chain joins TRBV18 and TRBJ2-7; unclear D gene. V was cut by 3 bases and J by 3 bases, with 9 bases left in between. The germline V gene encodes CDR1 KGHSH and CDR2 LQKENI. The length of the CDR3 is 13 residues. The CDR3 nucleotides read TGTGCCAGCTCACCGACCGCATACTACGAGCAGTACTTC. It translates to CASSPTAYYEQYF.

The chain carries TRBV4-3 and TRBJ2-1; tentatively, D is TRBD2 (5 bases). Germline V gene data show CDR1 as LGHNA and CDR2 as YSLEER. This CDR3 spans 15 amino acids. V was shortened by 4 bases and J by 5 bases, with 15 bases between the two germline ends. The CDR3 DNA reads TGCGCCAGCAGCCCCGAACGCGGGCCAGACAATGAGCAGTTCTTC. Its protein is CASSPERGPDNEQFF.

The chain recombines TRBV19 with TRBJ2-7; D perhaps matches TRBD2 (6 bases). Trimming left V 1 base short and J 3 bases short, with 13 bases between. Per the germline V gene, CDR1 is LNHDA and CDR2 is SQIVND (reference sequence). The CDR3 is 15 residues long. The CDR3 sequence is CASSIAGGVGYEQYF. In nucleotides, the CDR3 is TGTGCCAGTAGTATAGCGGGCGGGGTCGGCTACGAGCAGTACTTC.

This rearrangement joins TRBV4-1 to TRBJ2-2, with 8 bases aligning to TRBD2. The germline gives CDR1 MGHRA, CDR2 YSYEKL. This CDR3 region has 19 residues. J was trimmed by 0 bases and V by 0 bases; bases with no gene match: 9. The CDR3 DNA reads TGCGCCAGCAGCCAAGAACGGGGGGGCGCGGAACCGAACACCGGGGAGCTGTTTTTT. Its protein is CASSQERGGAEPNTGELFF.

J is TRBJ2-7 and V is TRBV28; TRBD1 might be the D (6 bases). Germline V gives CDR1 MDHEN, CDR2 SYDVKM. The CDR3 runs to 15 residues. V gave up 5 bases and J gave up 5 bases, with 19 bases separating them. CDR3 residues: CASSPIPQGYHEQYF. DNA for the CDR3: TGTGCCAGCAGTCCGATACCCCAGGGGTACCACGAGCAGTACTTC.

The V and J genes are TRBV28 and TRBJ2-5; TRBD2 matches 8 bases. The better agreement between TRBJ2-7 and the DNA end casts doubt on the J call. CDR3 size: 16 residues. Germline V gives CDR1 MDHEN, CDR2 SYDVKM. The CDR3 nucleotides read TGTGCCAGCAGTTTTGCCCTAAGTCTAGCGGGCTACGAGCAGTACTTC. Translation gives CASSFALSLAGYEQYF.

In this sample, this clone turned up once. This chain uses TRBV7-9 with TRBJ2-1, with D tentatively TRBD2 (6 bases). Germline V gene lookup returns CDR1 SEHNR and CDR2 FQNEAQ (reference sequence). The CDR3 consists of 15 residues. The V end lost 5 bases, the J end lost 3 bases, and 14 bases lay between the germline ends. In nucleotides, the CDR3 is TGTGCCAGCAGCCCCCGGAGGGACCTCTACAATGAGCAGTTCTTC. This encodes CASSPRRDLYNEQFF.

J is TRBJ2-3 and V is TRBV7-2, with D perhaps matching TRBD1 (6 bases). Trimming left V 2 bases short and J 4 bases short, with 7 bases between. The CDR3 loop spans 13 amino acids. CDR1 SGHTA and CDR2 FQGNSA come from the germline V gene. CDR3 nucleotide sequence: TGTGCCAGCAGCTTATCAGGGGCAGATACGCAGTATTTT. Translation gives CASSLSGADTQYF.

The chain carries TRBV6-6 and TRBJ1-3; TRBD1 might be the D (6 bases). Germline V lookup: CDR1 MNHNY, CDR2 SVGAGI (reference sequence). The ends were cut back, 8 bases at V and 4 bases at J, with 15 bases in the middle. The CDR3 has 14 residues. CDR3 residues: CASSGQGSGNTIYF. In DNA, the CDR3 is TGTGCCAGCTCTGGGCAGGGGTCCGGAAACACCATATATTTT.

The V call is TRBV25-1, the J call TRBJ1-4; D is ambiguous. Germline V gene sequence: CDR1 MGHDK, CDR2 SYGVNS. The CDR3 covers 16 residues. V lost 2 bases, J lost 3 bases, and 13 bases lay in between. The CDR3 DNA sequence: TGTGCCAGCAGTGAACAAGCCGGGTACTCTAATGAAAAACTGTTTTTT. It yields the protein CASSEQAGYSNEKLFF.

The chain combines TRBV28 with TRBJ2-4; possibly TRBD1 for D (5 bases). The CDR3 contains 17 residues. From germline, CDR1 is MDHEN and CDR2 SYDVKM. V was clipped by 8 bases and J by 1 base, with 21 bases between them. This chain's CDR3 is CASADVRVVTAKNIQYF. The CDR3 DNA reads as TGTGCCAGCGCTGACGTCAGGGTGGTCACGGCCAAAAACATTCAGTACTTC.